This TCR beta chain was identified in a study of CD4+ T cells in melanoma. General observations from the study: A reported correlation linked neoantigen-specific CD4+ T cells to CD8+, macrophage and B cell function. In melanoma, neoantigen-specific CD4+ T cells reportedly differed in differentiation state.

For this clone: Its antigen is unknown.

The assay was immunoSEQ multiplex PCR, and TCRdb's table has in-frame clones only and misses some. The table lists 52,000 or so clones, about 72% of them singletons. Trimming stripped 5 bases from V and 0 bases from J, with 15 bases between. CDR1 and CDR2 from the germline V gene are SGHKS and YYEKEE (reference sequence). The CDR3 is 16 residues long. The origin of this receptor is a human donor with melanoma. This chain joins TRBV5-5 and TRBJ1-3; D gene unclear. Sequencing was done on a sample of tumor tissue. The CDR3, as DNA: TGTGCCAGCAGAGTGGGAACGCTGAGCTCTGGAAACACCATATATTTT. As protein: CASRVGTLSSGNTIYF. The entire variable domain, with the rest obtained from reference TRBV5-5 and TRBJ1-3, is as follows: DAGVTQSPTHLIKTRGQQVTLRCSPISGHKSVSWYQQVLGQGPQFIFQYYEKEERGRGNFPDRFSARQFPNYSSELNVNALLLGDSALYLCASRVGTLSSGNTIYFGEGSWLTVV.